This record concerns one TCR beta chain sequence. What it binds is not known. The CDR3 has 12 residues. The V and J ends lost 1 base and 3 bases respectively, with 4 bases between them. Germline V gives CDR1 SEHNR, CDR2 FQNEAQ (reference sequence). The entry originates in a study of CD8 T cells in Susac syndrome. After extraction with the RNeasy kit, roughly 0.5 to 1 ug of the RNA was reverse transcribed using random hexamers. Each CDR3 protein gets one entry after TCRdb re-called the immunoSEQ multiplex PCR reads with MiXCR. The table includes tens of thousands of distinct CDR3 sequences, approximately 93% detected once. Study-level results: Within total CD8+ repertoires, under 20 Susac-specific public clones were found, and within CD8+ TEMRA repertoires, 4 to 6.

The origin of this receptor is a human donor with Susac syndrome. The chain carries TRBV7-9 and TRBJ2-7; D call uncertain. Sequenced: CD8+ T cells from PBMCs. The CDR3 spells CASSLELYEQYF. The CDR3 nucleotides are TGTGCCAGCAGCTTAGAGCTCTACGAGCAGTACTTC.